This entry describes one TCR beta chain. Its antigen is undetermined. Within the sample, other DNA sequences also encode this same CDR3. TCRdb's copy holds only in-frame clones and misses some; the assay was immunoSEQ multiplex PCR. Among fewer than 100,000 clones listed, roughly nine tenths were seen once. Time point described: week 5, during vaccination. Doses consisted of 300 ug of mutant IDH1 20-mer peptide each, paired with topical imiquimod. Every donor had a new WHO grade 3 or 4 astrocytoma that was IDH1-mutant, with loss of nuclear ATRX. This sample is drawn from a study of a mutant IDH1 vaccine in newly diagnosed glioma. Study-level information: The initiation of vaccination occurred 4-6 weeks after radiotherapy alone, or with temozolomide cycles. Before enrollment, patients got radiotherapy alone, temozolomide alone, or mostly the combination. Points from the study as a whole: There were vaccine-induced immune responses in approximately 95% of the patients.

Germline V CDR1 and CDR2: LNHNV, YYDKDF (reference sequence). The CDR3 is 14 amino acids. Trimming took 3 bases from V and 1 from J, leaving 9 bases between them. J is TRBJ1-1 and V is TRBV15, with D perhaps TRBD1 (5 bases). Sequencing was performed on PBMCs, taken from a glioma patient whose treatment included an IDH1 peptide vaccine. The TCR was taken from a woman aged 50 to 60 with glioma. CDR3 sequence reads: CATSRWGRNTEAFF. CDR3 nucleotides: TGTGCCACCAGCAGGTGGGGCCGGAACACTGAAGCTTTCTTT.